What follows describes a single T cell receptor beta chain. The antigen remains undetermined. These data are taken from a study of vaccination and CD4 T cells after COVID-19. About the research overall: Overlapping spike pools from SARS-CoV-2 and HCoV-NL63, HCoV-OC43 and HCoV-229E served as culture stimuli.

The V gene's germline CDR1 is DFQATT and CDR2 SNEGSKA (reference sequence). Trimming removed 2 bases at V and 0 bases at J, with 11 bases between. The CDR3 contains 15 residues. Treatment specified: approximately nine-day PBMC culture with coronavirus spike peptide pools or control peptides (ViraFEST assay). CD4+ T cells of the unexposed donor were collected before the COVID-19 pandemic (2011-2018). An Oncomine TCR Beta short-read assay was used to sequence the DNA from cultured CD4+ T cells. Each CDR3 protein gets one entry after TCRdb re-called the PCR reads with MiXCR. The sample holds some 7,400 distinct CDR3 sequences, about 32% seen once.

This TCR derives from a human donor in good health. This chain joins TRBV20-1 and TRBJ1-5; D is undetermined. Sequencing was done on a sample of CD4+ T cells from blood, cultured in vitro. The CDR3 bases are TGCAGTGCTAGAACGGCAGCCTCTAGCAATCAGCCCCAGCATTTT. Translating it yields CSARTAASSNQPQHF.